Included here is one T cell receptor (beta chain) sequence, with context. The antigen remains unidentified. Measured with immunoSEQ multiplex PCR; TCRdb has only the in-frame clones, and not every one. The repertoire holds approximately 300,000 clones, 87% seen once, with approximately 1.2% in the top ten. These data are taken from a study of cytomegalovirus exposure and HLA in healthy donors. Study context: The 95 to 150 validation repertoires, a later analysis reported, used the same platform as the approximately 650 first-cohort repertoires. Study-wide results and limits: Published work reported that the classifier diagnosed cytomegalovirus status with high specificity and sensitivity.

Between the trimmed V and J ends, which lost 0 bases and 6 bases, there was a span of 12 bases. Germline loops: CDR1 LNHNV, CDR2 YYDKDF (reference sequence). The length of the CDR3 is 15 residues. This rearrangement joins TRBV15 to TRBJ2-1; the D gene is possibly TRBD2 (5 bases). Sample: PBMCs. The sequence came from a woman under 40 in good health and CMV-seropositive. The CDR3 DNA reads TGTGCCACCAGCAGAGAACGAATAGCGCGCAATGAGCAGTTCTTC. The encoded protein is CATSRERIARNEQFF.